Detailed here is one T cell receptor (beta chain). V shed 5 bases and J shed 0 bases, with 12 bases lying between them. CDR1 MRHNA and CDR2 SNTAGT come from the germline V gene. This CDR3 spans 15 amino acids. Libraries were prepared by immunoSEQ multiplex PCR; TCRdb keeps only in-frame clonotypes and omits some of them. The table records tens of thousands of clones, 85% to 95% of them present only once. The source of the sample is a study of T cell changes during pregnancy in multiple sclerosis. The rearrangement uses TRBV6-4 and TRBJ2-3; maybe TRBD1 (6 bases). This specimen was peripheral blood, taken in the first trimester of pregnancy. The origin of this receptor is a female donor with multiple sclerosis, enrolled in a pregnancy study. CDR3 nucleotides: TGTGCCAGCAGTCCGGGACATTCTAGCACAGATACGCAGTATTTT. Residues: CASSPGHSSTDTQYF.